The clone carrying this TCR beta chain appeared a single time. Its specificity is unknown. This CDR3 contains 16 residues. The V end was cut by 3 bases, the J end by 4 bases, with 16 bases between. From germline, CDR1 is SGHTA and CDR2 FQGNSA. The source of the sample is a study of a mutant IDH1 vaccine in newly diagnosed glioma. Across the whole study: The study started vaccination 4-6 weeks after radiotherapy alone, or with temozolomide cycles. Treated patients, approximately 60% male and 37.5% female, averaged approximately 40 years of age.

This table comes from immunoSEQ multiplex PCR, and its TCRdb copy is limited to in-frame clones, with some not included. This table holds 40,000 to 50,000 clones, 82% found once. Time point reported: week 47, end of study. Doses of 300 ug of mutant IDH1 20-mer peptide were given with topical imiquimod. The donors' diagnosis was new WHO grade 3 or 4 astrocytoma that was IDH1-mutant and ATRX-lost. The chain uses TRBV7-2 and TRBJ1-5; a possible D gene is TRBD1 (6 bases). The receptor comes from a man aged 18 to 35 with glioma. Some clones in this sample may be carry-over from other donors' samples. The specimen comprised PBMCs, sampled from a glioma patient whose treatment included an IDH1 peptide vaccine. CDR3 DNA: TGTGCCAGCAGCTTGCGGGGGGGCGAGAATAATCAGCCCCAGCATTTT. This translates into CASSLRGGENNQPQHF. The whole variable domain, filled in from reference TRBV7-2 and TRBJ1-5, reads GAGVSQSPSNKVTEKGKDVELRCDPISGHTALYWYRQSLGQGLEFLIYFQGNSAPDKSGLPSDRFSAERTGGSVSTLTIQRTQQEDSAVYLCASSLRGGENNQPQHFGDGTRLSIL.